Given below is one TCR beta chain in context. The same CDR3 also results from other DNA sequences found in this sample. The method was immunoSEQ multiplex PCR; TCRdb's version includes in-frame clones alone and lacks a portion of them. The table shows approximately 200,000 clones, with less than 90% occurring only once. This entry is derived from a study of blood T cell repertoires in COVID-19. Study in general: Donors in the United States, Italy and Spain gave samples during acute or convalescent COVID-19. T cells, B-cell-depleted T cells, or PBMCs provided the cDNA or gDNA that served as material.

Sequences were obtained from peripheral blood. This sequence was found in a woman at least 80 years old with COVID-19, enrolled during active disease.

The CDR3 DNA reads TGCGCCAGCAGCTTGGAGGGGGCGGGCAATCAGCCCCAGCATTTT. Translation gives CASSLEGAGNQPQHF. The J gene is TRBJ1-5, the V gene TRBV5-1, with 7 nucleotides matching TRBD1. Germline V gene lookup returns CDR1 SGHRS and CDR2 YFSETQ. The length of the CDR3 is 15 residues. J was trimmed by 2 bases and V by 0 bases; bases with no gene match: 2.